This T cell receptor beta chain was captured by sequencing in a study of human T cells and chemical hapten exposure. General study results and limits: Large CDR3 similarity clusters arose significantly more often from expanded TCRs than from controls.

The time point is: pre-sensitization, week 0. Stated treatment: therapeutic diphenylcyclopropenone sensitization with weekly scalp DPC. From whole blood left unfractionated, total RNA was extracted. Germline CDR1 is SNHLY and CDR2 is FYNNEI. CDR3 size: 13 residues. Deletions cut 6 bases from V and 12 bases from J, with 20 bases between. This clonotype was detected ten times or more. Its antigen is unknown. Each CDR3 protein gets one entry after TCRdb re-called the RACE reads with MiXCR. The sample carries approximately 370,000 distinct CDR3 sequences, about 5% recorded once. The input for sequencing was whole blood, taken in connection with sensitization to the hapten diphenylcyclopropenone (DPC). The clonotype originates from a woman aged 18 to 35 with alopecia areata. Some clones in this sample may be carry-over from other donors' samples. The V gene is TRBV2, the J gene TRBJ1-1; D is undetermined. The CDR3 nucleotides are TGTGCCAGCAGCTACACTGGGCAGATACTAACTTTCTTT. Its protein product is CASSYTGQILTFF.